The present TCR beta chain was sequenced within a study of early T cells in non-severe SARS-CoV-2 infection. Study as a whole: Bulk RNA taken from unsorted whole blood was sequenced, leaving chains unpaired.

General study results and limits: In VDJdb matching, anti-spike CD8 responses were favored while private and CD4 specificities went missing.

V shed 6 bases and J 2 bases; nucleotides not matched to a gene: 9. The CDR3 loop spans 16 amino acids. CDR1 is MNHNS and CDR2 is SASEGT in the germline V gene. Individual cDNA molecules received unique molecular identifiers. MiXCR, applied by TCRdb to the 5' RACE reads, yields one record per CDR3 protein. The table has around 63,000 distinct CDR3 sequences, 5.9% seen once; the top ten hold roughly 3.5%. This clonotype has a count of ten or more. What it binds is unknown. This sample comprised whole blood, obtained at baseline. The V call is TRBV6-1, the J call TRBJ2-3; the match to TRBD2 covers 9 bases. The TCR comes from an adult who was a healthcare worker with PCR-confirmed SARS-CoV-2 infection or an uninfected control (not recorded which). As DNA, the CDR3 is TGTGCCAGCAGGGCCTCTAGCGGGACCAACACAGATACGCAGTATTTT. Its protein is CASRASSGTNTDTQYF.